This entry lists 21 T cell receptor beta chains sequenced from one sample in a study of blood T cell repertoires in COVID-19. The table came from immunoSEQ multiplex PCR; TCRdb's copy has only in-frame clones and leaves some out. The table records some 110,000 clones, over 75% of them present only once. The sample was peripheral blood. These TCRs come from a man in his forties or fifties with acute or convalescent COVID-19.

The rearrangement uses TRBV27 and TRBJ2-1; 9 bases match TRBD1. This CDR3 has 15 amino acids. The germline V gene encodes CDR1 MNHEY and CDR2 SMNVEV (reference sequence). The V segment lost 3 bases and the J segment 4 bases; nucleotides outside the gene matches: 4. CDR3 residues: CASSFGDREYNEQFF. The CDR3 nucleotides are TGTGCCAGCAGTTTTGGGGACAGGGAATACAATGAGCAGTTCTTC.

The chain uses TRBV11-2 and TRBJ2-1; D possibly corresponds to TRBD2 (5 bases). The CDR3 consists of 14 residues. Germline V gene sequence: CDR1 SGHAT, CDR2 FQNNGV. Trimming took 0 bases from V and 7 from J, leaving 10 bases between them. The CDR3 nucleotides are TGTGCCAGCAGCTTAGATCGAGGGCCAAATGAGCAGTTCTTC. It specifies CASSLDRGPNEQFF.

This clone was observed a few times. The chain couples TRBV7-8 to TRBJ1-1, with 8 bases fitting TRBD1. CDR3 size: 17 residues. Germline CDR1 and CDR2: SGHVS and FQNEAQ. V dropped 5 bases and J dropped 0; count of bases not matched to a gene: 11. The chain's CDR3 is CASSVIGGQAVNTEAFF. The CDR3 DNA reads TGTGCCAGCAGCGTAATAGGGGGACAGGCCGTGAACACTGAAGCTTTCTTT.

The V call is TRBV10-3, the J call TRBJ2-2; perhaps TRBD2 as D (5 bases). Trimming removed 0 bases from V and 6 bases from J, with 5 bases in between. This CDR3 region has 13 residues. Germline CDR1 and CDR2: ENHRY and SYGVKD. Here the CDR3 DNA reads TGTGCCATCAGTGAGTCGGAGGCCGGGGAGCTGTTTTTT. Its protein product is CAISESEAGELFF.

This chain uses TRBV4-1 with TRBJ2-5; possibly TRBD2 for D (6 bases). The germline V and J ends were trimmed by 2 bases and 2 bases, with 15 bases remaining between them. Germline loops: CDR1 MGHRA, CDR2 YSYEKL. The CDR3 loop spans 16 amino acids. The CDR3 protein is CASSQPTGSRQETQYF. CDR3 coding DNA: TGCGCCAGCAGCCAACCCACCGGGAGTCGGCAAGAGACCCAGTACTTC.

This clone was recorded a few times. This chain connects TRBV19 to TRBJ1-6; D is unresolved. This CDR3 region has 13 residues. V gave up 6 bases and J gave up 10 bases, with 13 bases separating them. CDR1 LNHDA and CDR2 SQIVND come from the germline V gene (reference sequence). This chain's CDR3 is CASRVFGVSPLHF. The CDR3 DNA is TGTGCCAGTAGAGTTTTCGGGGTCTCACCCCTCCACTTT. The full variable domain, completed using reference TRBV19 and TRBJ1-6, is DGGITQSPKYLFRKEGQNVTLSCEQNLNHDAMYWYRQDPGQGLRLIYYSQIVNDFQKGDIAEGYSVSREKKESFPLTVTSAQKNPTAFYLCASRVFGVSPLHFGNGTRLTVT.

V gene TRBV7-9 combines with J gene TRBJ1-4, with D uncertain. Germline V gene sequence: CDR1 SEHNR, CDR2 FQNEAQ (reference sequence). The CDR3 spans 16 residues. V dropped 4 bases and J dropped 8 bases, with 20 bases sitting between them. As DNA, the CDR3 is TGTGCCAGCAGCTCACCGGATCCCGGAGATTACGAAAAACTGTTTTTT. Translating gives CASSSPDPGDYEKLFF.

This chain connects TRBV7-2 to TRBJ2-7; D might be TRBD1 (5 bases). Per germline, CDR1 SGHTA and CDR2 FQGNSA. CDR3 length: 12 amino acids. Deletions cut 5 bases from V and 9 bases from J, with 14 bases between. This CDR3 reads CASSLDVQGQYF. As DNA, the CDR3 is TGTGCCAGCAGCCTAGATGTCCAGGGGCAGTACTTC.

The genes are TRBV14 and TRBJ1-1; D ambiguous. The germline V gene encodes CDR1 SGHDN and CDR2 FVKESK. Trimming stripped 3 bases from V and 4 bases from J, with 15 bases between. CDR3 length: 15 residues. The CDR3: CASSQAGTSGTEAFF. The DNA for the CDR3 is TGTGCCAGCAGCCAGGCTGGCACCTCGGGCACTGAAGCTTTCTTT. Full variable domain (missing parts from reference TRBV14 and TRBJ1-1): EAGVTQFPSHSVIEKGQTVTLRCDPISGHDNLYWYRRVMGKEIKFLLHFVKESKQDESGMPNNRFLAERTGGTYSTLKVQPAELEDSGVYFCASSQAGTSGTEAFFGQGTRLTVV.

The rearrangement joins TRBV29-1 to TRBJ2-4; 9 positions match TRBD1. V shed 4 bases and J 6 bases; nucleotides not matched to a gene: 7. Germline values: CDR1 SQVTM, CDR2 ANQGSEA. This CDR3 has 14 residues. CDR3 loop: CSVVTGGSLNIQYF. In nucleotides, the CDR3 is TGCAGCGTTGTCACAGGGGGCTCGTTAAACATTCAGTACTTC.

This clone has a handful of counts. The V call is TRBV20-1, the J call TRBJ2-1; the match to TRBD2 covers 11 bases. Germline-derived CDR1 and CDR2 are DFQATT and SNEGSKA (reference sequence). The CDR3 sequence is 11 residues long. CDR3 residues: CSGTSGHEQFF. The CDR3 coding sequence is TGCAGCGGGACTAGCGGACATGAGCAGTTCTTC.

The chain links TRBV2 to TRBJ1-5; 7 bases are a match to TRBD1. The CDR3 has 15 amino acids. With V trimmed by 4 bases and J by 3 bases, 6 bases remained unmatched. Germline CDR1 and CDR2: SNHLY and FYNNEI. The CDR3 spells CASSGQGADNQPQHF. CDR3 DNA: TGTGCCAGCAGTGGACAGGGAGCAGACAATCAGCCCCAGCATTTT.

V usage is TRBV9 and J usage is TRBJ2-3; TRBD2 matches at 8 bases. The trim removed 0 bases at V and 4 bases at J, leaving 10 bases unmatched. Per the germline V gene, CDR1 is SGDLS and CDR2 is YYNGEE. The CDR3 is made up of 17 amino acids. CDR3 sequence: CASSVATQREMPDTQYF. CDR3 bases: TGTGCCAGCAGCGTAGCTACCCAGCGGGAGATGCCAGATACGCAGTATTTT.

This clone was picked up a small number of times. The chain uses TRBV19 and TRBJ1-5, with a possible D match to TRBD1 (5 bases). V dropped 6 bases and J dropped 7 bases, with 13 bases sitting between them. The V gene's germline CDR1 is LNHDA and CDR2 SQIVND (reference sequence). The CDR3 sequence is 13 residues long. DNA of the CDR3: TGTGCCAGTAGGGCGGGGCTAGACCAGCCCCAGCATTTT. Its protein is CASRAGLDQPQHF.

The chain combines TRBV5-5 with TRBJ2-5; 14 bases map to TRBD2. This CDR3 is 16 amino acids long. Trimming cost V 4 bases and J 1 base; bases outside gene matches: 3. Germline assignment: CDR1 SGHKS and CDR2 YYEKEE (reference sequence). CDR3 DNA: TGTGCCAGCAGCATAGGACTAGCGGGGGGCCAAGAGACCCAGTACTTC. Protein product: CASSIGLAGGQETQYF. The full variable domain, completed using reference TRBV5-5 and TRBJ2-5, is DAGVTQSPTHLIKTRGQQVTLRCSPISGHKSVSWYQQVLGQGPQFIFQYYEKEERGRGNFPDRFSARQFPNYSSELNVNALLLGDSALYLCASSIGLAGGQETQYFGPGTRLLVL.

The gene calls are TRBV11-2 and TRBJ2-1, with 8 bases that match TRBD1. With 0 bases clipped from V and 7 bases from J, the junction kept 11 bases outside the gene matches. The CDR3 is 17 amino acids. In germline, CDR1 is SGHAT, CDR2 FQNNGV. In DNA form, the CDR3 reads TGTGCCAGCAGCTTAGATCACGCGACAGGGGCGGATAATGAGCAGTTCTTC. This codes for CASSLDHATGADNEQFF.

The J gene is TRBJ2-1, the V gene TRBV6-1, with 10 nucleotides matching TRBD2. Germline V gene lookup returns CDR1 MNHNS and CDR2 SASEGT. The CDR3 covers 15 residues. V was clipped by 7 bases and J by 7 bases; unmatched bases: 10. The CDR3 loop reads CASMSSGSYLNEQFF. In DNA, the CDR3 is TGTGCCAGCATGTCTAGCGGGAGTTATTTGAATGAGCAGTTCTTC.

The chain's CDR3 is CASSPLEGAGEKLFF. The DNA of the CDR3 is TGTGCCAGCTCACCACTTGAGGGGGCTGGTGAAAAACTGTTTTTT. This chain uses TRBV18 with TRBJ1-4; 7 nucleotides align to TRBD1. From germline, CDR1 is KGHSH and CDR2 LQKENI. Losses at the gene ends were 1 base for V and 7 bases for J; bases not matched to a gene: 6. The CDR3 spans 15 residues.

This clone was observed a handful of times. Other nucleotide sequences from this sample produce the same CDR3. The chain combines TRBV5-1 with TRBJ2-7, with D perhaps TRBD1 (6 bases). Trimming took off 4 bases at V and 5 bases at J, with 13 bases between the two ends. Germline V gives CDR1 SGHRS, CDR2 YFSETQ. The CDR3 contains 13 residues. CDR3 region: CASSLGPGDEQYF. The CDR3 DNA follows: TGCGCCAGCAGCCTGGGACCAGGGGACGAGCAGTACTTC.

This clone was detected once. V and J are TRBV7-9 and TRBJ1-5; 10 positions agree with TRBD1. The V and J ends lost 1 base and 6 bases, in that order; junction bases with no gene match: 3. Looked up from germline, CDR1 is SEHNR and CDR2 is FQNEAQ (reference sequence). The CDR3 consists of 15 residues. The CDR3 nucleotides read TGTGCCAGCAGCTTAGGGACAGGGGGAGCTCAGCCCCAGCATTTT. It codes for CASSLGTGGAQPQHF.

J is TRBJ2-5 and V is TRBV1; TRBD1 is taken as the D call from the table, unchecked against the DNA. TRBV1 is reported as a pseudogene. This CDR3 region has 16 residues. CDR3 coding DNA: TGCACCAGCAGGCGGGACAGGGGGCCCCCTCGAGAGACCCAGTACTTC. Translating gives CTSRRDRGPPRETQYF.